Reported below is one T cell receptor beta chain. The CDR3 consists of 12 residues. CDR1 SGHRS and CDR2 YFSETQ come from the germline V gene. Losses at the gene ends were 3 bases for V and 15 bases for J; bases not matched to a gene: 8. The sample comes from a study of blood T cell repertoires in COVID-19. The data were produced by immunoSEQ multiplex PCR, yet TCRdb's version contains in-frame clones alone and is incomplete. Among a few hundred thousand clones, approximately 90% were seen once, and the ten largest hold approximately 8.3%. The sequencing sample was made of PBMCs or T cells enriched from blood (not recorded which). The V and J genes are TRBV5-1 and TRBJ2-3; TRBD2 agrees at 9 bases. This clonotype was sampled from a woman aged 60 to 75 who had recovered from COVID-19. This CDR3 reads CASSWSGTSQYF. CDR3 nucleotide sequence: TGCGCCAGCAGCTGGTCCGGGACTAGCCAATATTTT.